This note documents a single T cell receptor beta chain sequence. Its antigen is undetermined. This sample was included in a study of T cell responses to AZD1222 COVID-19 vaccine. Study-level results: Donors skewed white British and female; clonal diversity was possibly underestimated.

The table came from immunoSEQ multiplex PCR; TCRdb's copy has only in-frame clones and leaves some out. The top ten hold approximately 15% of the sample, which has around 94,000 clones, roughly 80% seen once. This specimen consisted of peripheral blood, obtained on day 0 of AZD1222 vaccination. This TCR came from an adult in good health.

The CDR3: CASSLRGTGNEKLFF. The CDR3 DNA sequence: TGTGCCAGCAGCTTACGGGGGACAGGGAATGAAAAACTGTTTTTT. The chain has TRBV7-2 and TRBJ1-4; 9 nucleotides line up with TRBD1. V lost 2 bases to trimming and J lost 5 bases; unmatched junction nucleotides: 3. CDR3 size: 15 residues. From germline, CDR1 is SGHTA and CDR2 FQGNSA.